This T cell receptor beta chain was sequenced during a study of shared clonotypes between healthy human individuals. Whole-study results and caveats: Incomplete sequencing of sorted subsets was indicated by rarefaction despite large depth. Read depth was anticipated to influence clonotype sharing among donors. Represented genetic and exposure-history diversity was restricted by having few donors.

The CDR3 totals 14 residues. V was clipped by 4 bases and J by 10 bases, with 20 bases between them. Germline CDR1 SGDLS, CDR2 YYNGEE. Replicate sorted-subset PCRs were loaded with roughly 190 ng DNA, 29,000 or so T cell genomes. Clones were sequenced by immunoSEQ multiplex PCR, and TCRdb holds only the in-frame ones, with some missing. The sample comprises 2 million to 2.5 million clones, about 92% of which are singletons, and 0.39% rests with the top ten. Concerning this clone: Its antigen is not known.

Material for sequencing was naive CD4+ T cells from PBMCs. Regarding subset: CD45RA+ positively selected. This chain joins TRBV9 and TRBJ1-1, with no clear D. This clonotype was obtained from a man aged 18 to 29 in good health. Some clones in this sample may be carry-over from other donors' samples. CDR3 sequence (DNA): TGTGCCAGCAGCCCCCGGTGGAACCTGGTTGGAGCTTTCTTT. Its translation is CASSPRWNLVGAFF.